The source of this TCR beta chain is a study of T cells in Graves' hyperthyroidism and ophthalmopathy. PBMCs were obtained from 10 ml fresh peripheral blood. The CDR3 regions of TCR beta were amplified from RNA transcripts. Carried out on the TCR CDR3, a first-round RT-PCR used the HTBI primer set. Each CDR3 protein is one row after TCRdb ran MiXCR on the multiplex PCR reads. The profile shows 700,000 to 950,000 distinct CDR3 sequences, roughly a third of them singletons. Turning to this clonotype: Its antigen is as yet unknown.

General study results and limits: Ophthalmopathy stood apart from stable hyperthyroidism in a 13 V-J model. For ophthalmopathy, model prediction preceded onset by a median approximately 6 months.

The receptor comes from a woman aged 40 to 55 with Graves' hyperthyroidism. The sequencing input was blood.

CDR3 residues: CASSSSGRLAEAFF. The CDR3 DNA is TGTGCCAGTAGCTCCTCGGGGCGTTTGGCTGAAGCTTTCTTT. This chain uses TRBV19 with TRBJ1-1, with D tentatively TRBD1 (5 bases). Germline V lookup: CDR1 LNHDA, CDR2 SQIVND (reference sequence). This CDR3 spans 14 amino acids. The V end was cut by 6 bases, the J end by 6 bases, with 17 bases between.